This T cell receptor beta chain comes out of a study of blood T cells in healthy people across ages. Trimming at V came to 5 bases and at J to 4 bases, leaving 4 bases not matched to a gene. The CDR3 has 14 amino acids. The germline V gene has CDR1 MNHEY and CDR2 SVGEGT. Sample-barcoded 5' priming and a J-beta primer mix drove a second PCR of about 7 to 11 cycles. TCRdb ran MiXCR on the 5' RACE reads and lists one entry per CDR3 protein. Among about 670,000 distinct CDR3 sequences listed, roughly two fifths were seen once. Every donor provided 9.5 to 10 milliliters of peripheral blood. The chain joins TRBV6-2 or TRBV6-3 to TRBJ2-1; 8 nucleotides agree with TRBD2. This receptor was taken from a man aged 80 or over in good health. Sequenced sample: blood. The DNA for the CDR3 is TGTGCCAGCAGTGACGGGACTAGGTACAATGAGCAGTTCTTC. Residues: CASSDGTRYNEQFF.